The clone carrying this TCR beta chain was detected many times. The donors, all healthy, were Caucasians living in Russia, aged about 6 to 90. At least 5.5 micrograms of total RNA were extracted per sample. The data derive from a study of blood T cells in healthy people across ages. As for the study in general: Using template switching, researchers captured about one barcoded beta molecule for each two T cells.

A second PCR, run for roughly 7 to 11 cycles, used a sample-barcoded 5' primer plus a J-beta primer mix. Each cDNA molecule was tagged by a template-switch adaptor that had 12 random nucleotides. Using its own MiXCR run on the 5' RACE reads, TCRdb lists one record per CDR3 protein. The profile covers about 1.7 million distinct CDR3 sequences, with 28% appearing a single time and less than 9.5% taken by the ten largest. Trimming removed 1 base from V and 5 bases from J, with 8 bases in between. The germline V gene encodes CDR1 LGHNA and CDR2 YSLEER. The CDR3 sequence is 13 residues long. V usage is TRBV4-3 and J usage is TRBJ2-5, with a possible D match to TRBD1 (5 bases). The sequencing sample was made of blood. The sequence derives from a woman in her thirties in good health. This chain's CDR3 is CASSQGQSETQYF. CDR3 DNA: TGCGCCAGCAGCCAAGGACAGTCGGAGACCCAGTACTTC.